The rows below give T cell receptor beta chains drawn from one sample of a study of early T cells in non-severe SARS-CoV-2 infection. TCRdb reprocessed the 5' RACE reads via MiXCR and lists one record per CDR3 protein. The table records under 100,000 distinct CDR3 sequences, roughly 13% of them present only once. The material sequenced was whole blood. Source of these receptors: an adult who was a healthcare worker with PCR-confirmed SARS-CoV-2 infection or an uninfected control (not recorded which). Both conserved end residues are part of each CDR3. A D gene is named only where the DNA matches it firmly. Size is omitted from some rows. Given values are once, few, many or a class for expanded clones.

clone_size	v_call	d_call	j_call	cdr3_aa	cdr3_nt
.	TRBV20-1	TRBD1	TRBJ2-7	CSGLPGTASSEQYF	TGCAGTGGGCTTCCCGGGACAGCCAGTTCCGAGCAGTACTTC
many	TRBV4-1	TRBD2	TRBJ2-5	CASSLQTGTSGETQYF	TGCGCCAGCAGCCTACAGACAGGCACTAGCGGAGAGACCCAGTACTTC
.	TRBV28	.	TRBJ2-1	CASSLGRGGQFF	TGTGCCAGCAGTTTGGGCAGGGGAGGGCAGTTCTTC
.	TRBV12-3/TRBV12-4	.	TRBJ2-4	CASSLYSLAKNIQYF	TGTGCCAGCAGTTTGTATAGCTTGGCCAAAAACATTCAGTACTTC
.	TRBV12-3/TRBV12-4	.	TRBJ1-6	CASSYTALQGSGYNSPLHF	TGTGCCAGCAGTTATACCGCCCTTCAGGGGAGCGGCTATAATTCACCCCTCCACTTT
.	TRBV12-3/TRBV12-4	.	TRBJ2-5	CASTHAGTKETQYF	TGTGCCAGCACCCACGCCGGGACCAAAGAGACCCAGTACTTC
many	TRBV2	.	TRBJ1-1	CASSERGWGEAFF	TGTGCCAGCTCCGAGAGAGGGTGGGGTGAAGCTTTCTTT
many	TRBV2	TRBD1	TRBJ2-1	CASRTGVGSSYNEQFF	TGTGCCAGCAGGACAGGGGTGGGGAGTTCCTACAATGAGCAGTTCTTC
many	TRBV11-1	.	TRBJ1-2	CASSLRGRSANYGYTF	TGTGCCAGCAGCCTGAGGGGCAGGAGTGCTAACTATGGCTACACCTTC
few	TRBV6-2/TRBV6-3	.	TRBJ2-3	CASSYGGPPDTQYF	TGTGCCAGCAGTTACGGGGGTCCGCCAGATACGCAGTATTTT
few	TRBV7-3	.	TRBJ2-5	CASSLGGLETQYF	TGTGCCAGCAGCTTGGGGGGTTTGGAGACCCAGTACTTC
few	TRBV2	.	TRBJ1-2	CATRPGWANYGYTF	TGTGCCACCCGCCCAGGGTGGGCTAACTATGGCTACACCTTC
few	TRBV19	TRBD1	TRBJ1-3	CASTRNDRAGNTIYF	TGTGCCAGTACCCGAAACGACAGGGCTGGAAACACCATATATTTT
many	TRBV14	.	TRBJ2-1	CASGNNEQFF	TGTGCCAGCGGGAACAATGAGCAGTTCTTC
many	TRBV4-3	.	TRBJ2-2	CASSQDIQLVTGELFF	TGCGCCAGCAGCCAAGATATACAGCTCGTAACCGGGGAGCTGTTTTTT
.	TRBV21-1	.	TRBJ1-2	CASSPPRCYGYTF	TGTGCCAGCAGCCCCCCCCGGTGCTATGGCTACACCTTC
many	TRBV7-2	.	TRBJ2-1	CASSLDGLIGGNEQFF	TGTGCCAGCAGCTTAGACGGGCTGATCGGGGGCAATGAGCAGTTCTTC
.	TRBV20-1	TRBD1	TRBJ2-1	CSARDRGGGTGSYNEQFF	TGCAGTGCTAGAGATCGAGGGGGCGGGACAGGGTCCTACAATGAGCAGTTCTTC
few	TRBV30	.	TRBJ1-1	CAWTRWGNTEAFF	TGTGCCTGGACCCGCTGGGGGAACACTGAAGCTTTCTTT
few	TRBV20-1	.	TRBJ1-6	CSASPAGDSPLHF	TGCAGTGCTAGTCCGGCAGGTGATTCACCCCTCCACTTT
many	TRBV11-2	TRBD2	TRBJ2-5	CASSASGIQRETQYF	TGTGCCAGCAGCGCTAGCGGGATTCAGAGGGAGACCCAGTACTTC
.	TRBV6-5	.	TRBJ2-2	CASSYGANTGELFF	TGTGCCAGCAGTTATGGCGCGAACACCGGGGAGCTGTTTTTT
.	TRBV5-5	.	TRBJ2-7	CASSPQYEQYF	TGTGCCAGCAGCCCACAGTACGAGCAGTACTTC
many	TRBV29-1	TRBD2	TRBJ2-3	CSVHSGGALDTQYF	TGCAGCGTTCATAGCGGGGGGGCTTTAGATACGCAGTATTTT
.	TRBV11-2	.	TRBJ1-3	CASSSHKAFSGNTIYF	TGTGCCAGCAGCTCCCATAAGGCCTTCTCTGGAAACACCATATATTTT
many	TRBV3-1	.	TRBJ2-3	CASSQDPGRGTQYF	TGTGCCAGCAGCCAAGATCCAGGTCGGGGGACGCAGTATTTT
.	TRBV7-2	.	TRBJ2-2	CASSFRQANTGELFF	TGTGCCAGCAGCTTTCGGCAGGCTAACACCGGGGAGCTGTTTTTT
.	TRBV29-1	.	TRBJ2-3	CSVVGHGDTQYF	TGCAGCGTTGTCGGGCACGGAGATACGCAGTATTTT
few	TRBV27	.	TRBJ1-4	CASSAYGGAAEKLFF	TGTGCCAGCAGTGCCTATGGGGGGGCGGCGGAAAAACTGTTTTTT
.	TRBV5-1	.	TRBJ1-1	CASSPRGDPGAGEAFF	TGCGCCAGCAGCCCGAGGGGAGATCCGGGGGCTGGTGAAGCTTTCTTT
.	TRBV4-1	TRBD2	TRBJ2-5	CASSQDLASGGLQETQYF	TGCGCCAGCAGCCAAGATCTAGCTAGCGGGGGCCTCCAAGAGACCCAGTACTTC
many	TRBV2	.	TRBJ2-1	CASESFTYNEQFF	TGTGCCAGCGAATCCTTCACGTACAATGAGCAGTTCTTC
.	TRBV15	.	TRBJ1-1	CATSRERDATPAEAFF	TGTGCCACCAGCAGAGAGAGGGACGCGACACCTGCTGAAGCTTTCTTT